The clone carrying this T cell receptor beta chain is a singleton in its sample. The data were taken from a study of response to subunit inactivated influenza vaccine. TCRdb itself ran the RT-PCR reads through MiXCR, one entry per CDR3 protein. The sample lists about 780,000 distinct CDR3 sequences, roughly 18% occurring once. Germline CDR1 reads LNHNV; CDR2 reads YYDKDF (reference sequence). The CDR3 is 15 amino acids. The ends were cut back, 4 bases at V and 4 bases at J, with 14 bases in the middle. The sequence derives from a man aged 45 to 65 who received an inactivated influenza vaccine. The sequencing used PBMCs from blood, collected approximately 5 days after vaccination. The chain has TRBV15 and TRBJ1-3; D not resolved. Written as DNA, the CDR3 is TGTGCCACCAGCACACGGCCGAGACGGGGAAACACCATATATTTT. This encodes CATSTRPRRGNTIYF.